The 19 T cell receptor beta chains below were found in one sample sequenced in a study of early T cells in non-severe SARS-CoV-2 infection. TCRdb called the 5' RACE reads again in MiXCR, with one record for every CDR3 protein. The data show roughly 60,000 distinct CDR3 sequences, approximately 12% seen once. Sequenced material: whole blood. These receptors were taken from an adult who was a healthcare worker with PCR-confirmed SARS-CoV-2 infection or an uninfected control (not recorded which).

This clonotype was counted many times. The rearrangement joins TRBV28 to TRBJ1-1, with D maybe TRBD1 (5 bases). CDR1 is MDHEN, CDR2 SYDVKM, per germline. The CDR3 has 11 amino acids. V was trimmed by 5 bases and J by 7 bases, leaving 8 bases between them. The CDR3: CASSQGYEAFF. The CDR3 nucleotides are TGTGCCAGCAGTCAGGGTTATGAAGCTTTCTTT.

This clonotype was counted between two and nine times. CDR3 residues: CASSLGPDYGYTF. The CDR3 DNA follows: TGTGCCAGCAGCTTAGGGCCAGACTATGGCTACACCTTC. V usage is TRBV11-2 and J usage is TRBJ1-2; D ambiguous. Germline assignment: CDR1 SGHAT and CDR2 FQNNGV. The CDR3 contains 13 residues. The V and J ends lost 1 base and 3 bases respectively, with 6 bases between them.

The CDR3 loop is CSARDLVSEKLFF. The CDR3 DNA sequence: TGCAGTGCTAGAGATCTTGTCAGTGAAAAACTGTTTTTT. The chain is built from TRBV20-1 and TRBJ1-4; D remains unclear. Trimming stripped 0 bases from V and 7 bases from J, with 9 bases between. This CDR3 region has 13 residues. Germline CDR1 is DFQATT and CDR2 is SNEGSKA (reference sequence).

The chain links TRBV12-3 or TRBV12-4 to TRBJ2-3, with D possibly matching TRBD1 (5 bases). V lost 6 bases and J lost 10, with 11 bases in between. This CDR3 has 11 residues. The CDR3 spells CASSFRDAQYF. The CDR3 DNA follows: TGTGCCAGCAGCTTCAGGGATGCGCAGTATTTT.

The chain joins TRBV6-5 to TRBJ1-6, with TRBD1 identical over 7 bases. The CDR3 is made up of 13 amino acids. The V gene end was trimmed by 6 bases and the J gene end by 10 bases; junction bases not matched to a gene: 6. Germline CDR1 reads MNHEY; CDR2 reads SVGAGI. The CDR3 sequence is CASSRGVESPLHF. The CDR3 DNA is TGTGCCAGCAGCAGGGGGGTTGAGTCACCCCTCCACTTT.

Only a few counts were recorded for this clonotype. The CDR3 loop reads CASSQGRSSYNEQFF. The CDR3 nucleotides read TGTGCCAGCAGCCAGGGCAGATCCTCCTACAATGAGCAGTTCTTC. The V and J genes are TRBV7-2 and TRBJ2-1; possible D gene TRBD1, 5 bases. The ends were cut back, 5 bases at V and 0 bases at J, with 11 bases in the middle. The CDR3 covers 15 residues. Germline-derived CDR1 and CDR2 are SGHTA and FQGNSA.

This clonotype was observed many times. This chain joins TRBV11-2 and TRBJ2-1; D might be TRBD2 (6 bases). This CDR3 region has 14 residues. V shed 6 bases and J shed 2 bases, with 11 bases lying between them. The germline CDR1 and CDR2 sequences are SGHAT and FQNNGV. The CDR3 sequence is CASSLGGTYNEQFF. CDR3 bases: TGTGCCAGCAGTCTGGGGGGTACCTACAATGAGCAGTTCTTC. Drawing the rest from reference TRBV11-2 and TRBJ2-1, the complete variable domain is EAGVAQSPRYKIIEKRQSVAFWCNPISGHATLYWYQQILGQGPKLLIQFQNNGVVDDSQLPKDRFSAERLKGVDSTLKIQPAKLEDSAVYLCASSLGGTYNEQFFGPGTRLTVL.

This clonotype was counted between two and nine times. In DNA form, the CDR3 reads TGTGCCACCAGTTTAATGGCAGGGGGATCCTACAATGAGCAGTTCTTC. Its protein is CATSLMAGGSYNEQFF. The genes are TRBV24-1 and TRBJ2-1; 7 bases are shared with TRBD1. Germline V gives CDR1 KGHDR, CDR2 SFDVKD. The CDR3 has 16 residues. The J segment lost 1 base and the V segment lost 6 bases, leaving 8 bases of the junction unmatched.

This clonotype was detected ten times or more. The CDR3 loop reads CASSVPGQSSYNSPLHF. As DNA, the CDR3 is TGTGCCAGCAGTGTACCGGGACAAAGCTCCTATAATTCACCCCTCCACTTT. The chain couples TRBV28 to TRBJ1-6; perhaps TRBD1 as D (6 bases). The CDR3 contains 17 residues. The V gene's germline CDR1 is MDHEN and CDR2 SYDVKM. With 5 bases removed from V and 0 bases from J, the gap between germline ends came to 14 bases.

The chain uses TRBV29-1 and TRBJ2-7; 7 bases align to TRBD1. This CDR3 is 12 amino acids long. J was trimmed by 7 bases and V by 6 bases; bases with no gene match: 9. The germline CDR1 and CDR2 sequences are SQVTM and ANQGSEA. CDR3 amino acids: CSVAGTQGEQYF. As DNA, the CDR3 is TGCAGCGTAGCCGGGACACAGGGGGAGCAGTACTTC.

This clonotype was seen a few times. The gene calls are TRBV7-9 and TRBJ2-7, with D unclear. CDR3 length: 15 residues. Germline V lookup: CDR1 SEHNR, CDR2 FQNEAQ (reference sequence). The V gene lost 0 bases and the J gene lost 3 bases, with 12 bases spanning the gap. The CDR3 reads CASSLAGWADYEQYF. CDR3 DNA sequence: TGTGCCAGCAGCTTAGCTGGCTGGGCCGACTACGAGCAGTACTTC.

This clonotype showed up many times. V usage is TRBV3-1 and J usage is TRBJ2-6; D ambiguous. The V end was cut by 0 bases, the J end by 0 bases, with 6 bases between. Looked up from germline, CDR1 is LGHDT and CDR2 is YNNKEL (reference sequence). This CDR3 comprises 16 residues. CDR3 sequence (DNA): TGTGCCAGCAGCCAAGATTATAGCTCTGGGGCCAACGTCCTGACTTTC. Protein sequence: CASSQDYSSGANVLTF. The entire variable domain, with the rest obtained from reference TRBV3-1 and TRBJ2-6, is as follows: DTAVSQTPKYLVTQMGNDKSIKCEQNLGHDTMYWYKQDSKKFLKIMFSYNNKELIINETVPNRFSPKSPDKAHLNLHINSLELGDSAVYFCASSQDYSSGANVLTFGAGSRLTVL.

The V call is TRBV28, the J call TRBJ1-2; tentatively, D is TRBD1 (5 bases). V gave up 5 bases and J gave up 4 bases, with 17 bases separating them. Looked up from germline, CDR1 is MDHEN and CDR2 is SYDVKM. There are 15 residues in the CDR3. This CDR3 is CASSPGGAAGYGYTF. CDR3 nucleotide sequence: TGTGCCAGCAGTCCAGGAGGGGCGGCGGGCTATGGCTACACCTTC.

In its sample, this clonotype was seen a few times. Sequence at one end of the junction differs from germline and may be a read error. V usage is TRBV30 and J usage is TRBJ1-1; no clear D. Per the germline V gene, CDR1 is GTSNPN and CDR2 is SVGIG (reference sequence). This CDR3 contains 13 residues. CDR3 sequence reads: CAWSAYSNTEVFF. CDR3 coding DNA: TGTGCCTGGAGTGCTTACAGTAACACTGAAGTTTTCTTT.

This clonotype showed up just a few times. The CDR3: CASSLSGSLNEQFF. The CDR3 DNA reads as TGTGCCAGCAGCCTTAGCGGGAGTCTGAATGAGCAGTTCTTC. The gene calls are TRBV7-3 and TRBJ2-1; 9 bases line up with TRBD2. CDR3 length: 14 residues. Losses at the gene ends were 5 bases for V and 7 bases for J; bases not matched to a gene: 6. Germline CDR1 reads SGHTA; CDR2 reads FQGTGA.

The table lists this clonotype with a few counts. The gene calls are TRBV12-3 or TRBV12-4 and TRBJ2-7, with 9 bases aligning to TRBD1. The length of the CDR3 is 14 residues. V dropped 6 bases and J dropped 6; count of bases not matched to a gene: 9. CDR3 in DNA: TGTGCCAGCAGGGCGGGACAGGGCCTCTCCGAGCAGTACTTC. Translating gives CASRAGQGLSEQYF.

This clonotype was recorded a few times. The V call is TRBV7-9, the J call TRBJ2-3, with no clear D. There are 12 residues in the CDR3. Germline CDR1 SEHNR, CDR2 FQNEAQ (reference sequence). V was pared by 5 bases and J by 5 bases, with 8 bases between. In DNA, the CDR3 is TGTGCCAGCAGCCGAAAAGAAGATACGCAGTATTTT. Its protein is CASSRKEDTQYF. Drawing the rest from reference TRBV7-9 and TRBJ2-3, the complete variable domain is DTGVSQNPRHKITKRGQNVTFRCDPISEHNRLYWYRQTLGQGPEFLTYFQNEAQLEKSRLLSDRFSAERPKGSFSTLEIQRTEQGDSAMYLCASSRKEDTQYFGPGTRLTVL.

In this sample, this clonotype turned up a few times. This rearrangement joins TRBV11-2 to TRBJ2-1; D is perhaps TRBD1 (5 bases). The CDR3 has 13 residues. Germline lookup yields CDR1 SGHAT and CDR2 FQNNGV. V was pared by 3 bases and J by 6 bases, with 9 bases between. Here the CDR3 reads CASSLGQSNEQFF. CDR3 nucleotide sequence: TGTGCCAGCAGCTTGGGGCAAAGCAATGAGCAGTTCTTC.

This chain links TRBV7-8 with TRBJ2-3; D is undetermined. V was pared by 4 bases and J by 4 bases, with 9 bases between. Looked up from germline, CDR1 is SGHVS and CDR2 is FQNEAQ. The CDR3 sequence is 13 residues long. The CDR3 loop is CASSSRLADTQYF. The DNA of the CDR3 is TGTGCCAGCAGCTCCCGACTCGCAGATACGCAGTATTTT.